This TCR beta chain is drawn from a study of cytomegalovirus exposure and HLA in healthy donors. Findings of the study overall: In a later analysis, a missense DCLRE1C variant was linked to TCR beta V- and J-gene trimming. A later analysis found that most CMV-associated TCR beta chains appeared HLA-restricted.

PCR used 60 Vbeta primers and 13 Jbeta primers. TCRdb's table, derived via immunoSEQ multiplex PCR, lists solely in-frame clones and lacks some. The profile shows some 200,000 clones, 75% to 85% of them singletons. Every donor was a healthy person donating bone marrow. Concerning this clone: Antigen: not known.

The sample consisted of PBMCs. The TCR originated in a boy younger than 18 in good health and CMV-seronegative.

The CDR3 region is CASSTQGSSSGANVLTF. Here the CDR3 DNA reads TGTGCCAGCAGTACTCAGGGGAGCAGCTCTGGGGCCAACGTCCTGACTTTC. The chain couples TRBV6-4 to TRBJ2-6; weak D call: TRBD1 (6 bases). The V gene's germline CDR1 is MRHNA and CDR2 SNTAGT. V was cut by 5 bases and J by 0 bases, with 14 bases left in between. The CDR3 consists of 17 residues.